The T cell receptor beta chain described here comes from a study of regulatory T cells in long-lasting Graves disease. Time point specified: persistent/refractory GD, antithyroid drugs over 5 years with positive TRAb. RNA from PBMCs was the source of the TCR library. Investigators report Graves' disease was diagnosed under American Thyroid Association guidelines. A blood draw put about 9 milliliters of peripheral blood into EDTA tubes. The ends were cut back, 4 bases at V and 4 bases at J, with 10 bases in the middle. CDR1 is GTSNPN, CDR2 SVGIG, per germline (reference sequence). The CDR3 totals 12 residues. Overall study findings and caveats: TRBV28 was favored in persistent disease, as were TRBJ1-2 and TRBJ2-5. Authors noted too few samples as a limitation.

Concerning this clonotype: As yet, its antigen is unknown.

TCR beta libraries were built with iRepertoire HTBI primers and Arm-PCR of CDR3 regions. One entry per CDR3 protein results from TCRdb running MiXCR on the multiplex PCR reads. The sample includes 400,000 to 600,000 distinct CDR3 sequences, 20% to 25% of them seen just once. Sequenced material: peripheral blood mononuclear cells (PBMCs), taken when the disease was refractory, from a patient treated with antithyroid drugs. This receptor was identified in a female donor with Graves disease. The chain carries TRBV30 and TRBJ1-1; D remains ambiguous. The CDR3 sequence: CAWTEGFTEAFF. The CDR3, as DNA: TGTGCCTGGACCGAGGGTTTCACTGAAGCTTTCTTT.